This T cell receptor (beta chain) was sequenced in a study of cytomegalovirus exposure and HLA in healthy donors. CDR1 is SGHRS, CDR2 YFSETQ, per germline. The CDR3 loop spans 8 amino acids. The V end lost 5 bases, the J end lost 12 bases, and 6 bases lay between the germline ends. Primers included in the PCR were 60 Vbeta and 13 Jbeta primers. Assay: immunoSEQ multiplex PCR; the TCRdb copy retains only in-frame clones and omits some. The repertoire includes approximately 190,000 clones, more than 75% of them detected once, and more than 3% sits in the top ten. The sequenced sample consisted of PBMCs. The J gene is TRBJ2-7, the V gene TRBV5-1; D uncertain. This clonotype was obtained from a man in his forties in good health and CMV-seropositive. The CDR3 protein is CASRYRYF. CDR3 nucleotides: TGCGCCAGCAGATACAGGTACTTC.